This T cell receptor beta chain is drawn from a study of T-cell reconstitution after alpha-beta-depleted transplantation in children. Molecular barcoding with unique molecular identifiers was used for the TCRbeta library. MiXCR was run by TCRdb on the PCR reads, yielding one entry per CDR3 protein. The data show approximately 400,000 distinct CDR3 sequences, about a tenth seen once. The CDR3 length is 15 residues. CDR1 and CDR2 (germline): SGHDT, YYEEEE. V lost 2 bases to trimming and J lost 2 bases; unmatched junction nucleotides: 3. This clonotype was recorded many times. Material: PBMCs from the stem cell graft donor, obtained from the stem cell graft. This TCR derives from a human donor who donated a stem cell graft to a child with acute myeloid leukemia. The chain combines TRBV5-6 with TRBJ2-1; 8 bases line up with TRBD1. In DNA, the CDR3 is TGTGCCAGCAGCTTCTGGGACAGGACCTACAATGAGCAGTTCTTC. Translation: CASSFWDRTYNEQFF. Combining the CDR3 with reference TRBV5-6 and TRBJ2-1 gives the whole variable domain DAGVTQSPTHLIKTRGQQVTLRCSPKSGHDTVSWYQQALGQGPQFIFQYYEEEERQRGNFPDRFSGHQFPNYSSELNVNALLLGDSALYLCASSFWDRTYNEQFFGPGTRLTVL.